The rows below give T cell receptor beta chains drawn from one sample of a study of cytomegalovirus exposure and HLA in healthy donors. Clones were read by immunoSEQ multiplex PCR, and TCRdb kept only the in-frame ones, dropping some. The sample lists roughly 99,000 clones, around two thirds occurring once. Sequencing used PBMCs. The receptors shown here come from a woman between 40 and 55 years old in good health and CMV-seropositive. CDR3s include the opening cysteine and the closing phenylalanine or tryptophan. Fields, in order: CDR3 DNA, CDR3 protein, V gene, clone size, D gene, J gene. D genes are given only for firm matches. Clone sizes are given selectively: once, few, many, or a class where the clone is expanded.

CDR3 DNA: TGTGCCAGTAGTATAGGACAGGGTCTACCTGAAGCTTTCTTT; CDR3 protein: CASSIGQGLPEAFF; V gene: TRBV19; clone size: .; D gene: TRBD1; J gene: TRBJ1-1
CDR3 DNA: TGCGCCAGCAGCTTTGGGGCCGGACAGGGGGACTCCTATAATTCACCCCTCCACTTT; CDR3 protein: CASSFGAGQGDSYNSPLHF; V gene: TRBV5-1; clone size: .; D gene: TRBD1; J gene: TRBJ1-6
CDR3 DNA: TGTGCCAGCAGCATGGAGGTCCGCGGGAATGAGCAGTTCTTC; CDR3 protein: CASSMEVRGNEQFF; V gene: TRBV11-1; clone size: .; D gene: .; J gene: TRBJ2-1
CDR3 DNA: TGTGCTCTCGGCCCCAAGGGACAGGGTACCTACGAGCAGTACTTC; CDR3 protein: CALGPKGQGTYEQYF; V gene: TRBV30; clone size: .; D gene: TRBD1; J gene: TRBJ2-7
CDR3 DNA: TGTGCCAGCTCCCTGAAAGAGAGGAGCACAGATACGCAGTATTTT; CDR3 protein: CASSLKERSTDTQYF; V gene: TRBV18; clone size: .; D gene: .; J gene: TRBJ2-3
CDR3 DNA: TGTGCCAGCAGCCACGGAGAAACCTACGAGCAGTACTTC; CDR3 protein: CASSHGETYEQYF; V gene: TRBV6-1; clone size: .; D gene: .; J gene: TRBJ2-7
CDR3 DNA: TGCGCCAGCAGCTTGGGCCTAGCGGGGGGTTACGAGCAGTACTTC; CDR3 protein: CASSLGLAGGYEQYF; V gene: TRBV5-1; clone size: .; D gene: TRBD2; J gene: TRBJ2-7
CDR3 DNA: TGTGCCAGCACCTTCCCTGTTGGGGGACAGGCTTATTCACCCCTCCACTTT; CDR3 protein: CASTFPVGGQAYSPLHF; V gene: TRBV2; clone size: medium-sized; D gene: TRBD1; J gene: TRBJ1-6
CDR3 DNA: TGTGCTAGCAGCTTAGGCGGGGGCTACACCGGGGAGCTGTTTTTT; CDR3 protein: CASSLGGGYTGELFF; V gene: TRBV7-7; clone size: .; D gene: .; J gene: TRBJ2-2
CDR3 DNA: TGTGCCAGCAGTACGCTCGGACAGGGTAGGCGCTACGAGCAGTACTTC; CDR3 protein: CASSTLGQGRRYEQYF; V gene: TRBV6-6; clone size: .; D gene: TRBD1; J gene: TRBJ2-7
CDR3 DNA: TGTGCCAGCAGCGTAGGGTCCATTAGCACCGAGACCCAGTACTTC; CDR3 protein: CASSVGSISTETQYF; V gene: TRBV9; clone size: once; D gene: .; J gene: TRBJ2-5
CDR3 DNA: TGTGCCAGCAGGATGGGCTCTAATGAAAAACTGTTTTTT; CDR3 protein: CASRMGSNEKLFF; V gene: TRBV25-1; clone size: .; D gene: .; J gene: TRBJ1-4
CDR3 DNA: TGCGCCAGCAGCCAAGATGGGGCGGGGGGGACTGAAGCTTTCTTT; CDR3 protein: CASSQDGAGGTEAFF; V gene: TRBV4-1; clone size: .; D gene: .; J gene: TRBJ1-1
CDR3 DNA: TGTGCCACCAGCCCGGGGACTCCACCCCTCCACTTT; CDR3 protein: CATSPGTPPLHF; V gene: TRBV15; clone size: few; D gene: .; J gene: TRBJ1-6
CDR3 DNA: TGCGCCAGCAAGGAGCTAGCGGGGACTAGCACAGATACGCAGTATTTT; CDR3 protein: CASKELAGTSTDTQYF; V gene: TRBV5-1; clone size: .; D gene: TRBD2; J gene: TRBJ2-3
CDR3 DNA: TGTGCCGCGAGCGACACAGGCGCTTACGGCTACACCTTC; CDR3 protein: CAASDTGAYGYTF; V gene: TRBV30; clone size: .; D gene: .; J gene: TRBJ1-2
CDR3 DNA: TGTGCCAGCAGCTTAGCCCGCGGCGAGCAGTACTTC; CDR3 protein: CASSLARGEQYF; V gene: TRBV7-6; clone size: .; D gene: .; J gene: TRBJ2-7
CDR3 DNA: TGTGCCAGCAGGAGAGACTACGAGCAGTACTTC; CDR3 protein: CASRRDYEQYF; V gene: TRBV6-5; clone size: .; D gene: .; J gene: TRBJ2-7
CDR3 DNA: TGCGCCAGCAGCCGCCAGACTAGCGGGGGGCCGCACTCCTACAATGAGCAGTTCTTC; CDR3 protein: CASSRQTSGGPHSYNEQFF; V gene: TRBV4-1; clone size: .; D gene: TRBD2; J gene: TRBJ2-1
CDR3 DNA: TGTGCCAGCGCACAGGGGAATCAGCCCCAGCATTTT; CDR3 protein: CASAQGNQPQHF; V gene: TRBV7-9; clone size: .; D gene: TRBD1; J gene: TRBJ1-5
CDR3 DNA: TGTGCCAGCAGACAGGGAAACACAGATACGCAGTATTTT; CDR3 protein: CASRQGNTDTQYF; V gene: TRBV5-4; clone size: few; D gene: .; J gene: TRBJ2-3
CDR3 DNA: TGTGCCATCAGTCCTGACAGGGGCACTGAAGCTTTCTTT; CDR3 protein: CAISPDRGTEAFF; V gene: TRBV10-3; clone size: .; D gene: TRBD1; J gene: TRBJ1-1
CDR3 DNA: TGTGCCAGCAGCTTGGTACAGGGGAGGACTGAAGCTTTCTTT; CDR3 protein: CASSLVQGRTEAFF; V gene: TRBV5-4; clone size: .; D gene: TRBD1; J gene: TRBJ1-1
CDR3 DNA: TGTGCCACCAGCAGAGATCGGGGGGGCAGTCAGCCCCAGCATTTT; CDR3 protein: CATSRDRGGSQPQHF; V gene: TRBV15; clone size: .; D gene: .; J gene: TRBJ1-5
CDR3 DNA: TGTGCCAGTAGTATTCTCATACGAAAGGGGACTGAAGCTTTCTTT; CDR3 protein: CASSILIRKGTEAFF; V gene: TRBV19; clone size: .; D gene: .; J gene: TRBJ1-1
CDR3 DNA: TGTGCCAGTAGTAGGGGGGACCCGAAATTAGAGACCCAGTACTTC; CDR3 protein: CASSRGDPKLETQYF; V gene: TRBV19; clone size: .; D gene: .; J gene: TRBJ2-5
CDR3 DNA: TGCGCCAGCAGCCAAGTAGCGGAGAACTATGGCTACACCTTC; CDR3 protein: CASSQVAENYGYTF; V gene: TRBV4-1; clone size: .; D gene: .; J gene: TRBJ1-2
CDR3 DNA: TGTGCCAGCAGTGGCCCGGAGGGAAACTACGAGCAGTACTTC; CDR3 protein: CASSGPEGNYEQYF; V gene: TRBV6-1; clone size: once; D gene: .; J gene: TRBJ2-7
CDR3 DNA: TGCGCCAGCAGCTCCCGCGGGGACTACAATGAGCAGTTCTTC; CDR3 protein: CASSSRGDYNEQFF; V gene: TRBV5-1; clone size: .; D gene: .; J gene: TRBJ2-1
CDR3 DNA: TGCGCCAGCAGCGGAAGGGGGCATACTGAAGCTTTCTTT; CDR3 protein: CASSGRGHTEAFF; V gene: TRBV5-1; clone size: .; D gene: TRBD1; J gene: TRBJ1-1
CDR3 DNA: TGTGCCAGCAGCCCCGGACAGGCGGCGTCGTATGGCTACACCTTC; CDR3 protein: CASSPGQAASYGYTF; V gene: TRBV28; clone size: .; D gene: TRBD1; J gene: TRBJ1-2
CDR3 DNA: TGTGCCAGCAGCTCCCTGGGACTCACCGGGTATTTT; CDR3 protein: CASSSLGLTGYF; V gene: TRBV7-9; clone size: .; D gene: .; J gene: TRBJ2-3
CDR3 DNA: TGTGCCAGCAGCCGGACAGGGGGCACAGATACGCAGTATTTT; CDR3 protein: CASSRTGGTDTQYF; V gene: TRBV2; clone size: .; D gene: TRBD1; J gene: TRBJ2-3
CDR3 DNA: TGTGCCAGCACAAAACAGGGCGCAGATACGCAGTATTTT; CDR3 protein: CASTKQGADTQYF; V gene: TRBV6-5; clone size: few; D gene: .; J gene: TRBJ2-3
CDR3 DNA: TGTGCCAGCACGCTCGGGGGTTGGTGGGGGCAGCCCCAGCATTTT; CDR3 protein: CASTLGGWWGQPQHF; V gene: TRBV6-1; clone size: .; D gene: .; J gene: TRBJ1-5
CDR3 DNA: TGTGCCAGCAGGATTCTGACAGGGAACAATGAGCAGTTCTTC; CDR3 protein: CASRILTGNNEQFF; V gene: TRBV28; clone size: .; D gene: TRBD1; J gene: TRBJ2-1
CDR3 DNA: TGTGCCTGGAAACCGGGACTTATTGCACCGGGGGAGCAGTACTTC; CDR3 protein: CAWKPGLIAPGEQYF; V gene: TRBV30; clone size: .; D gene: .; J gene: TRBJ2-7
CDR3 DNA: TGCGCCAGCAGCCAAGGGGTGGCGGGGGGTCTGGAGACCCAGTACTTC; CDR3 protein: CASSQGVAGGLETQYF; V gene: TRBV4-1; clone size: .; D gene: TRBD2; J gene: TRBJ2-5
CDR3 DNA: TGTGCCAGCAGCTCCGGACAGGCATCCTCCTACGAGCAGTACTTC; CDR3 protein: CASSSGQASSYEQYF; V gene: TRBV13; clone size: .; D gene: TRBD1; J gene: TRBJ2-7
CDR3 DNA: TGTGCCAGTAGTGAGGGACACCTCCTCACTAGCAATCAGCCCCAGCATTTT; CDR3 protein: CASSEGHLLTSNQPQHF; V gene: TRBV19; clone size: .; D gene: .; J gene: TRBJ1-5
CDR3 DNA: TGTGCCAGCAGCTTAGTAAGCGGAGTGAAGACCCAGTACTTC; CDR3 protein: CASSLVSGVKTQYF; V gene: TRBV7-8; clone size: .; D gene: .; J gene: TRBJ2-5